The rows below give T cell receptor beta chains drawn from one sample of a study of response to subunit inactivated influenza vaccine. Using its own MiXCR run on the RT-PCR reads, TCRdb lists one record per CDR3 protein. The profile shows 650,000 to 800,000 distinct CDR3 sequences, 14% of them singletons. The starting material was PBMCs from blood, obtained around 15 days before vaccination. Receptors were obtained from a man aged 50 or older who received an inactivated influenza vaccine. The CDR3 runs from the conserved cysteine through the conserved F or W. The order of the fields is J gene, D gene, V gene, clone size, CDR3 protein, CDR3 DNA. A D gene is named only where the DNA matches it firmly. Clone size is shown for a subset of rows, as once, few, many or a class of expanded clone.

j_call: TRBJ2-3
d_call: .
v_call: TRBV10-3
clone_size: .
cdr3_aa: CAISGRDVSTDTQYF
cdr3_nt: TGTGCCATCAGCGGAAGGGACGTATCCACAGATACGCAGTATTTT

j_call: TRBJ2-5
d_call: .
v_call: TRBV12-3/TRBV12-4
clone_size: .
cdr3_aa: CASLLRGLGETQYF
cdr3_nt: TGTGCCAGCCTCCTAAGGGGCCTAGGGGAGACCCAGTACTTC

j_call: TRBJ1-6
d_call: .
v_call: TRBV5-1
clone_size: few
cdr3_aa: CASSFGGYQALHF
cdr3_nt: TGCGCCAGCAGCTTCGGGGGGTATCAGGCCCTCCACTTT

j_call: TRBJ2-7
d_call: TRBD2
v_call: TRBV3-1
clone_size: .
cdr3_aa: CASSQDLVTSGGYEQYF
cdr3_nt: TGTGCCAGCAGCCAAGATCTTGTGACTAGCGGGGGCTACGAGCAGTACTTC

j_call: TRBJ1-1
d_call: .
v_call: TRBV27
clone_size: .
cdr3_aa: CASRGLNTEAFF
cdr3_nt: TGTGCCAGCAGGGGACTGAACACTGAAGCTTTCTTT

j_call: TRBJ2-3
d_call: TRBD2
v_call: TRBV24-1
clone_size: .
cdr3_aa: CATSDYGGLGTDTQYF
cdr3_nt: TGTGCCACCAGTGATTACGGAGGACTAGGGACAGATACGCAGTATTTT

j_call: TRBJ2-6
d_call: .
v_call: TRBV12-3/TRBV12-4
clone_size: many
cdr3_aa: CASSSTPSGANVLTF
cdr3_nt: TGTGCCAGCAGTTCCACACCTTCTGGGGCCAACGTCCTGACTTTC

j_call: TRBJ2-1
d_call: TRBD2
v_call: TRBV9
clone_size: .
cdr3_aa: CASSSRAGGAYNEQFF
cdr3_nt: TGTGCCAGCAGCTCAAGAGCGGGGGGAGCCTACAATGAGCAGTTCTTC

j_call: TRBJ2-7
d_call: TRBD1
v_call: TRBV12-3/TRBV12-4
clone_size: .
cdr3_aa: CASSSRDRPAYEQYF
cdr3_nt: TGTGCCAGCAGCTCCCGGGACAGGCCAGCCTACGAGCAGTACTTC

j_call: TRBJ2-1
d_call: .
v_call: TRBV7-2
clone_size: .
cdr3_aa: CASSLSGGPRPQFF
cdr3_nt: TGTGCCAGCAGCTTATCGGGTGGCCCCAGACCTCAGTTCTTC

j_call: TRBJ1-1
d_call: .
v_call: TRBV20-1
clone_size: many
cdr3_aa: CSARDPRGTEAFF
cdr3_nt: TGCAGTGCTAGAGATCCGAGAGGCACTGAAGCTTTCTTT

j_call: TRBJ2-7
d_call: .
v_call: TRBV15
clone_size: few
cdr3_aa: CATSRVGVDEQYF
cdr3_nt: TGTGCCACCAGCAGAGTAGGGGTCGACGAGCAGTACTTC

j_call: TRBJ2-2
d_call: .
v_call: TRBV18
clone_size: .
cdr3_aa: CASSPLPGTGELFF
cdr3_nt: TGTGCCAGCTCACCACTTCCAGGCACCGGGGAGCTGTTTTTT

j_call: TRBJ2-7
d_call: TRBD2
v_call: TRBV27
clone_size: few
cdr3_aa: CASSFIPSGSYEQYF
cdr3_nt: TGTGCCAGCAGTTTTATTCCTAGCGGGAGCTACGAGCAGTACTTC

j_call: TRBJ1-5
d_call: .
v_call: TRBV5-5
clone_size: many
cdr3_aa: CASSLILNQPQHF
cdr3_nt: TGTGCCAGCAGCTTGATCCTCAATCAGCCCCAGCATTTT

j_call: TRBJ2-6
d_call: TRBD1
v_call: TRBV19
clone_size: once
cdr3_aa: CASSRDRLTSSGANVLTF
cdr3_nt: TGTGCCAGTAGTCGGGACAGGCTTACAAGCTCTGGGGCCAACGTCCTGACTTTC

j_call: TRBJ2-7
d_call: TRBD2
v_call: TRBV7-2
clone_size: .
cdr3_aa: CASSLTSGGSYEQYF
cdr3_nt: TGTGCCAGCAGCTTGACTAGCGGGGGGTCCTACGAGCAGTACTTC

j_call: TRBJ2-5
d_call: .
v_call: TRBV12-3/TRBV12-4
clone_size: .
cdr3_aa: CASSAPTEETQYF
cdr3_nt: TGTGCCAGCAGTGCGCCCACGGAAGAGACCCAGTACTTC

j_call: TRBJ2-4
d_call: .
v_call: TRBV28
clone_size: few
cdr3_aa: CASSFETEFGKKYF
cdr3_nt: TGTGCCAGCAGTTTTGAGACAGAATTTGGAAAGAAGTACTTC

j_call: TRBJ2-5
d_call: TRBD2
v_call: TRBV20-1
clone_size: .
cdr3_aa: CSARGTSGKLSETQYF
cdr3_nt: TGCAGTGCTAGAGGGACTAGCGGGAAGTTGTCAGAGACCCAGTACTTC

j_call: TRBJ2-7
d_call: .
v_call: TRBV9
clone_size: .
cdr3_aa: CASSVASRAEDYEQYF
cdr3_nt: TGTGCCAGCAGCGTAGCTTCCAGGGCTGAAGACTACGAGCAGTACTTC

j_call: TRBJ2-1
d_call: .
v_call: TRBV3-1
clone_size: many
cdr3_aa: CASSRLLTDDEQFF
cdr3_nt: TGTGCCAGCAGCCGACTGCTTACGGACGATGAGCAGTTCTTC

j_call: TRBJ2-3
d_call: TRBD2
v_call: TRBV2
clone_size: few
cdr3_aa: CASVYSGGRTDTQYF
cdr3_nt: TGTGCCAGCGTGTACTCGGGGGGGAGGACAGATACGCAGTATTTT

j_call: TRBJ2-7
d_call: TRBD1
v_call: TRBV4-1
clone_size: few
cdr3_aa: CASSQETGEIYEQYF
cdr3_nt: TGCGCCAGCAGCCAAGAAACAGGGGAAATCTACGAGCAGTACTTC

j_call: TRBJ2-3
d_call: .
v_call: TRBV5-1
clone_size: many
cdr3_aa: CASSLVAEADTQYF
cdr3_nt: TGCGCCAGCAGCTTGGTGGCGGAGGCGGATACGCAGTATTTT

j_call: TRBJ2-2
d_call: TRBD2
v_call: TRBV9
clone_size: .
cdr3_aa: CASRETSGGPSWELFF
cdr3_nt: TGTGCCAGCAGAGAGACTAGCGGGGGACCTTCCTGGGAGCTGTTTTTT

j_call: TRBJ2-7
d_call: TRBD2
v_call: TRBV3-1
clone_size: few
cdr3_aa: CASSQGVVLAGGYEQYF
cdr3_nt: TGTGCCAGCAGCCAAGGCGTAGTGCTAGCGGGAGGTTACGAGCAGTACTTC

j_call: TRBJ2-7
d_call: .
v_call: TRBV20-1
clone_size: few
cdr3_aa: CSARDNGQPGWGEQYF
cdr3_nt: TGCAGTGCTAGAGATAACGGCCAACCGGGATGGGGCGAGCAGTACTTC

j_call: TRBJ2-7
d_call: .
v_call: TRBV5-1
clone_size: .
cdr3_aa: CASSLGIAPTYEQYF
cdr3_nt: TGCGCCAGCAGCTTGGGGATAGCGCCTACCTACGAGCAGTACTTC

j_call: TRBJ2-5
d_call: TRBD1
v_call: TRBV7-2
clone_size: .
cdr3_aa: CASTQGVRETQYF
cdr3_nt: TGTGCCAGCACCCAGGGGGTTAGGGAGACCCAGTACTTC

j_call: TRBJ2-3
d_call: TRBD2
v_call: TRBV7-8
clone_size: .
cdr3_aa: CASSRYSSGGTDTQYF
cdr3_nt: TGTGCCAGCAGCCGGTACTCTAGCGGGGGCACAGATACGCAGTATTTT

j_call: TRBJ1-1
d_call: .
v_call: TRBV7-2
clone_size: few
cdr3_aa: CASSLNARAAAFF
cdr3_nt: TGTGCCAGCAGCCTAAACGCCAGGGCTGCGGCTTTCTTT

j_call: TRBJ2-7
d_call: TRBD1
v_call: TRBV28
clone_size: many
cdr3_aa: CASSLGDRVHEQYF
cdr3_nt: TGTGCCAGCAGTCTCGGGGACAGGGTACACGAGCAGTACTTC

j_call: TRBJ2-7
d_call: TRBD1
v_call: TRBV12-3/TRBV12-4
clone_size: many
cdr3_aa: CASSLGQGYEQYF
cdr3_nt: TGTGCCAGCAGTTTAGGACAGGGCTACGAGCAGTACTTC

j_call: TRBJ2-7
d_call: TRBD1
v_call: TRBV7-8
clone_size: once
cdr3_aa: CASSSGGYYEQYF
cdr3_nt: TGTGCCAGCAGCTCAGGGGGATACTACGAGCAGTACTTC

j_call: TRBJ2-1
d_call: .
v_call: TRBV10-3
clone_size: many
cdr3_aa: CAISDPKGVNEQFF
cdr3_nt: TGTGCCATCAGTGACCCGAAGGGGGTCAATGAGCAGTTCTTC